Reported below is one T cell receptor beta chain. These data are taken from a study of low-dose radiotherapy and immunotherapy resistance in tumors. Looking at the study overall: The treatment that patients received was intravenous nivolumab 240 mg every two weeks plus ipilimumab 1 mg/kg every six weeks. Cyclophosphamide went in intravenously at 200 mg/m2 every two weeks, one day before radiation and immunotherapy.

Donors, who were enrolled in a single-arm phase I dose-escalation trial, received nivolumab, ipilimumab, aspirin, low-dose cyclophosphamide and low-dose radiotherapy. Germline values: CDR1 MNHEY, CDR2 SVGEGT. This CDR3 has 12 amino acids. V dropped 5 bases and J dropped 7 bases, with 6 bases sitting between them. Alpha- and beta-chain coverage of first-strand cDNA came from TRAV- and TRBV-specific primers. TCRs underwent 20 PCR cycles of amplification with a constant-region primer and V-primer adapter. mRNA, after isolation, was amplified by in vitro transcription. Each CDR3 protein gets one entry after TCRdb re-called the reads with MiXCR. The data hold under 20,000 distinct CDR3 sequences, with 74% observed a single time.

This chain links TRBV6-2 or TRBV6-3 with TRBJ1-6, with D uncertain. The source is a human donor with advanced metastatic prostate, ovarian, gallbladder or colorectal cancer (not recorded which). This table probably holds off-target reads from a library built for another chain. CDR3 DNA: TGTGCCAGCAGTAGAGACAATTCACCCCTCCACTTT. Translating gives CASSRDNSPLHF.